This TCR beta chain appears in the sequencing data of a study of Tregs in tolerant kidney transplant recipients. This clone was observed a single time. This CDR3 is 15 amino acids long. The V gene's germline CDR1 is MNHEY and CDR2 SMNVEV (reference sequence). Trimming took off 5 bases at V and 6 bases at J, with 20 bases between the two ends. Measured with immunoSEQ multiplex PCR; TCRdb has only the in-frame clones, and not every one. The sample lists some 64,000 clones; 95% to 98% were seen once. This sample comprised Tregs from blood, obtained before the transplant. The V call is TRBV27, the J call TRBJ2-7; a possible D gene is TRBD1 (5 bases). The source is a human donor who received a combined kidney and bone marrow transplant. The CDR3 region is CASSPQGAWVREQYF. The CDR3 nucleotides read TGTGCCAGCAGTCCCCAGGGCGCTTGGGTTCGCGAGCAGTACTTC.